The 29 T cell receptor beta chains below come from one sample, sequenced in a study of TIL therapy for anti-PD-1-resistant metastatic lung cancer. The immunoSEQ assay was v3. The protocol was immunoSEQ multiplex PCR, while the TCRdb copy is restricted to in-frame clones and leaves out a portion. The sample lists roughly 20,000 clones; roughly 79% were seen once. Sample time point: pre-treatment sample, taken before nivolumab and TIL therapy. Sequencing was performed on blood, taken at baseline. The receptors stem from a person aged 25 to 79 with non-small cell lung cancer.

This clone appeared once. CDR3 sequence: CSQHLDTEAFF. The CDR3 DNA reads TGCAGCCAGCACCTTGACACTGAAGCTTTCTTT. V is TRBV20-1 and J is TRBJ1-1, with D hard to call. The germline V gene encodes CDR1 DFQATT and CDR2 SNEGSKA (reference sequence). The CDR3 is 11 residues long.

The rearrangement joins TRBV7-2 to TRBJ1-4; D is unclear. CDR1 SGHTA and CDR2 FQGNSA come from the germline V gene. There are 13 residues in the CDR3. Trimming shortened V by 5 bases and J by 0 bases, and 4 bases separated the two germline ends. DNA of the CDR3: TGTGCCAGCAGCCGTTCAACTAATGAAAAACTGTTTTTT. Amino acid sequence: CASSRSTNEKLFF.

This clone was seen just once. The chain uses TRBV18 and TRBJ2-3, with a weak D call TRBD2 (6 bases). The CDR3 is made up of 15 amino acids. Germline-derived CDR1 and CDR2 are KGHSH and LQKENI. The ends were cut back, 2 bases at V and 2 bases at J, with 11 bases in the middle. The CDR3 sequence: CASSPVGGDTDTQYF. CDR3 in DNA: TGTGCCAGCTCACCAGTCGGAGGGGACACAGATACGCAGTATTTT.

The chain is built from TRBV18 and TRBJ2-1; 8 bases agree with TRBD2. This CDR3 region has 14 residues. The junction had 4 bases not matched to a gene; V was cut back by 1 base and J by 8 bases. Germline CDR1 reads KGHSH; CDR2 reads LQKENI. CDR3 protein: CASSPQVAGHEQFF. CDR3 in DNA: TGTGCCAGCTCACCACAGGTAGCGGGACATGAGCAGTTCTTC.

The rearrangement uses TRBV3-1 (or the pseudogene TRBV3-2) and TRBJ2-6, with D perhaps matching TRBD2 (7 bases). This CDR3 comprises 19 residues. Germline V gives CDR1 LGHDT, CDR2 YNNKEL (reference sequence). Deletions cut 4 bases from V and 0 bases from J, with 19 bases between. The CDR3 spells CASSLEGGHLGSGANVLTF. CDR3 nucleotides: TGTGCCAGCAGCCTCGAGGGGGGGCACCTAGGCTCTGGGGCCAACGTCCTGACTTTC.

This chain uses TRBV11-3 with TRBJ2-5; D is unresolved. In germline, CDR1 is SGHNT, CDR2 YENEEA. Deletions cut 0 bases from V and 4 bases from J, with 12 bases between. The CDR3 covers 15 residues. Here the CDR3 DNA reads TGTGCCAGCAGCTTAGATTACGGCGGTGGAGAGACCCAGTACTTC. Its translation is CASSLDYGGGETQYF.

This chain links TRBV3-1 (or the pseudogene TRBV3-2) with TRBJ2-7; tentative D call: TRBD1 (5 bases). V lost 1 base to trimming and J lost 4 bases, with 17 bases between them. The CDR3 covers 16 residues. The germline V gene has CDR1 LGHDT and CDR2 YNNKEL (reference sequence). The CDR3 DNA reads TGTGCCAGCAGCCAAGTTCAAGGGGCCGCCGGGTACGAGCAGTACTTC. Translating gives CASSQVQGAAGYEQYF.

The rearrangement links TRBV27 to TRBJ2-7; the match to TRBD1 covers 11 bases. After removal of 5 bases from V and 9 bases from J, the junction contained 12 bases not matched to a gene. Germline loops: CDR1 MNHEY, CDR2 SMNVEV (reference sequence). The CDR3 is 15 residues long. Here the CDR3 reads CASSPRDRGVLGQYF. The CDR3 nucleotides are TGTGCCAGCAGTCCGAGGGACAGGGGGGTTCTCGGGCAGTACTTC.

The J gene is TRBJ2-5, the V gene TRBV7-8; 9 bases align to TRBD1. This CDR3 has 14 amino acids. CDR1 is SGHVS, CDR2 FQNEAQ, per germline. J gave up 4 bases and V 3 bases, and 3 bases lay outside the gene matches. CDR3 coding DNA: TGTGCCAGCAGCTTCAACAGGGGGCGAGAGACCCAGTACTTC. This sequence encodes CASSFNRGRETQYF. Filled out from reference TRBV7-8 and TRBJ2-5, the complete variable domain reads GAGVSQSPRYKVAKRGQDVALRCDPISGHVSLFWYQQALGQGPEFLTYFQNEAQLDKSGLPSDRFFAERPEGSVSTLKIQRTQQEDSAVYLCASSFNRGRETQYFGPGTRLLVL.

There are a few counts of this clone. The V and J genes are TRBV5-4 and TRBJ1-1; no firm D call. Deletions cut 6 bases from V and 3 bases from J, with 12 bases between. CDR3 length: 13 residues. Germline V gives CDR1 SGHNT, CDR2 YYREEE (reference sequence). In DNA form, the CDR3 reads TGTGCCAGCAACAGACGGTGGGACACTGAAGCTTTCTTT. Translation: CASNRRWDTEAFF.

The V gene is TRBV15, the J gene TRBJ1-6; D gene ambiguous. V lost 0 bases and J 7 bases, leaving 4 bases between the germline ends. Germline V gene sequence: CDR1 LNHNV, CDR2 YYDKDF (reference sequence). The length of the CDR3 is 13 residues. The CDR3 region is CATSRDYNSPLHF. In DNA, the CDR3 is TGTGCCACCAGCAGAGATTACAATTCACCCCTCCACTTT.

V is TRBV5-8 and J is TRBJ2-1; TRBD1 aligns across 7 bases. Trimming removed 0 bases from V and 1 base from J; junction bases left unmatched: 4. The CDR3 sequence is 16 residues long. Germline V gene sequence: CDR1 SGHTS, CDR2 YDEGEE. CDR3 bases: TGTGCCAGCAGCTTGGCACCGGGACAGTCCTACAATGAGCAGTTCTTC. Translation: CASSLAPGQSYNEQFF.

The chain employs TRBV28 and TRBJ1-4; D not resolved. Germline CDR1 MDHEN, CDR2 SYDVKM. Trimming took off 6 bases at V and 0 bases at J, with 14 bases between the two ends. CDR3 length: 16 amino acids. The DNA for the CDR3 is TGTGCCAGCAGCCGATCCACCGGGGCAACTAATGAAAAACTGTTTTTT. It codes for CASSRSTGATNEKLFF.

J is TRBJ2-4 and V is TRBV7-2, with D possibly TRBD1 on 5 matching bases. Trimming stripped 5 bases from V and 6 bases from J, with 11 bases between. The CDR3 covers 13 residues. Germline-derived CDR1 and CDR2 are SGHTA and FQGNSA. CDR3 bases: TGTGCCAGCAGCCCCAGGGTCAGAAACATTCAGTACTTC. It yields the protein CASSPRVRNIQYF.

The CDR3 here is CSATPTYGYTF. The CDR3 region has the DNA TGCAGTGCCACCCCGACCTATGGCTACACCTTC. This chain joins TRBV20-1 and TRBJ1-2; the D is unclear. With 6 bases removed from V and 4 bases from J, the gap between germline ends came to 9 bases. This CDR3 comprises 11 residues. CDR1 is DFQATT, CDR2 SNEGSKA, per germline (reference sequence).

DNA of the CDR3: TGCGCCAGCTATCCGAACAGTCGGCAAGAGACCCAGTACTTC. Amino acid sequence: CASYPNSRQETQYF. The rearrangement uses TRBV5-1 and TRBJ2-5; D call uncertain. The CDR3 contains 14 residues. CDR1 is SGHRS and CDR2 is YFSETQ in the germline V gene. V gave up 7 bases and J gave up 2 bases, with 15 bases separating them. The full variable domain, with the rest looked up from reference TRBV5-1 and TRBJ2-5, is KAGVTQTPRYLIKTRGQQVTLSCSPISGHRSVSWYQQTPGQGLQFLFEYFSETQRNKGNFPGRFSGRQFSNSRSEMNVSTLELGDSALYLCASYPNSRQETQYFGPGTRLLVL.

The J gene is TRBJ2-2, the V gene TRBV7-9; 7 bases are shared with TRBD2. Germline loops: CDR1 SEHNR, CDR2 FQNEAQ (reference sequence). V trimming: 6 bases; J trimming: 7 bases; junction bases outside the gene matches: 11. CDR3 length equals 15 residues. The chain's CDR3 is CASRTSGTTIGELFF. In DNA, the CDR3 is TGTGCCAGCAGGACGTCCGGGACTACTATCGGGGAGCTGTTTTTT.

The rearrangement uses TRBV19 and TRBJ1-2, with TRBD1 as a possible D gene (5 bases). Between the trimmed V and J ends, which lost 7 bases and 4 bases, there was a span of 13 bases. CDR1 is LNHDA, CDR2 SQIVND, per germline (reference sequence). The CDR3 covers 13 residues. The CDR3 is CASMSSGFYGYTF. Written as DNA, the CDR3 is TGTGCCAGTATGAGTTCAGGGTTCTATGGCTACACCTTC.

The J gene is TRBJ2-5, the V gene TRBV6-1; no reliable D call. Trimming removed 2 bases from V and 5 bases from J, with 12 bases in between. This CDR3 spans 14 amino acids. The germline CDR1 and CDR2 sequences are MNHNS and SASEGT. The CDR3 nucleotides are TGTGCCAGCAGTGAAAGTCTGGCCCCGGAGACCCAGTACTTC. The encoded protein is CASSESLAPETQYF.

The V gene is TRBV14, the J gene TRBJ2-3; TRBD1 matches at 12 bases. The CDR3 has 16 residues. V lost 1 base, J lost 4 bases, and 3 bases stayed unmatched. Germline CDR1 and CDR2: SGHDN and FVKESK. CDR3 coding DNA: TGTGCCAGCAGCCAAGTGGGGACAGGGGGCGCAGATACGCAGTATTTT. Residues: CASSQVGTGGADTQYF.

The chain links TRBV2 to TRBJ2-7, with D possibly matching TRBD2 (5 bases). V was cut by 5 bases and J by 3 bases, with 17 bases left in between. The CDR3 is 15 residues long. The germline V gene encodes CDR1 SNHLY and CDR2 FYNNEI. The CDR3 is CASSTRVTMYYEQYF. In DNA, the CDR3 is TGTGCCAGCAGTACGAGGGTAACGATGTACTACGAGCAGTACTTC.

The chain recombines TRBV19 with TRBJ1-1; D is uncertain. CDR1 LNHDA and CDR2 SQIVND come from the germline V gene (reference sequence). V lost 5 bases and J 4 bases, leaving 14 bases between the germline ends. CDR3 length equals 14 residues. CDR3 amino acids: CASSPSALRTEAFF. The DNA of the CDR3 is TGTGCCAGTAGTCCCTCGGCCCTCCGCACTGAAGCTTTCTTT. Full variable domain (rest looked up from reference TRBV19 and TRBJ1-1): DGGITQSPKYLFRKEGQNVTLSCEQNLNHDAMYWYRQDPGQGLRLIYYSQIVNDFQKGDIAEGYSVSREKKESFPLTVTSAQKNPTAFYLCASSPSALRTEAFFGQGTRLTVV.

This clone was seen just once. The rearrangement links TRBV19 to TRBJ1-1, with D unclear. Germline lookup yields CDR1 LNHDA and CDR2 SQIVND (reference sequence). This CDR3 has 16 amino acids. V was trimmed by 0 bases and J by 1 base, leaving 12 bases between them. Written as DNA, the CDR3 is TGTGCCAGTAGTATAGATCGTAGGAGAAAGAACACTGAAGCTTTCTTT. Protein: CASSIDRRRKNTEAFF.

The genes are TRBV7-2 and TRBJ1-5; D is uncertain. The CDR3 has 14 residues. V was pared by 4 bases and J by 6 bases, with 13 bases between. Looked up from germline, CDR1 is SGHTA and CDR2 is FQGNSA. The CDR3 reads CASSSYRLGQPQHF. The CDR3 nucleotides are TGTGCCAGCAGCTCTTATAGGCTCGGTCAGCCCCAGCATTTT.

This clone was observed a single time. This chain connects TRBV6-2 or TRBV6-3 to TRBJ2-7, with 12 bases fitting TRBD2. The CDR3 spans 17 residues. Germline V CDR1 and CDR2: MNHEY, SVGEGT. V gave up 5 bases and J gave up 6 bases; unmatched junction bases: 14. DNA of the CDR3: TGTGCCAGCAGTGGTCTTTCTAGCGGGAGGGTCCGGGTCGAGCAGTACTTC. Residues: CASSGLSSGRVRVEQYF.

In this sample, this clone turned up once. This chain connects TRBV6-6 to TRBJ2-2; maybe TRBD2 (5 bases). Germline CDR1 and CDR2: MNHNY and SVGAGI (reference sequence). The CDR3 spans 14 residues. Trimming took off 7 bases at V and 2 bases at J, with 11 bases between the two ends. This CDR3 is CASKDGGNTGELFF. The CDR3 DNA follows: TGTGCCAGCAAGGACGGAGGCAACACCGGGGAGCTGTTTTTT.

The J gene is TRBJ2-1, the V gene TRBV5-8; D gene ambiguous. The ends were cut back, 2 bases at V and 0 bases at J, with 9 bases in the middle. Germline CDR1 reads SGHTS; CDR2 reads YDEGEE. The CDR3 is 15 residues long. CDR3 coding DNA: TGTGCCAGCAGCTTAGAAGGGAACTCCTACAATGAGCAGTTCTTC. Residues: CASSLEGNSYNEQFF. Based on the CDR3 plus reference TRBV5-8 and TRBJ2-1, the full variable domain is EAGVTQSPTHLIKTRGQQATLRCSPISGHTSVYWYQQALGLGLQFLLWYDEGEERNRGNFPPRFSGRQFPNYSSELNVNALELEDSALYLCASSLEGNSYNEQFFGPGTRLTVL.

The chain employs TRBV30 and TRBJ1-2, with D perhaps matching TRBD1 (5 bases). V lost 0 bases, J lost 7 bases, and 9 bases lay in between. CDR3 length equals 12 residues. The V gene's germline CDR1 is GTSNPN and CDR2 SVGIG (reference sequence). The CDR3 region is CAWSVLGGGYTF. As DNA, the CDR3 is TGTGCCTGGAGTGTACTTGGGGGTGGCTACACCTTC. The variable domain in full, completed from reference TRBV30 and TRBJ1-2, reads SQTIHQWPATLVQPVGSPLSLECTVEGTSNPNLYWYRQAAGRGLQLLFYSVGIGQISSEVPQNLSASRPQDRQFILSSKKLLLSDSGFYLCAWSVLGGGYTFGSGTRLTVV.

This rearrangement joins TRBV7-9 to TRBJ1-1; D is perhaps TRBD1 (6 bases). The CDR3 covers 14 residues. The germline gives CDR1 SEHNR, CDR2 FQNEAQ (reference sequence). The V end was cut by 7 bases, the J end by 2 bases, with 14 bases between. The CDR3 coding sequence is TGTGCCAGCACCCGTTGGGGACAAAACACTGAAGCTTTCTTT. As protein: CASTRWGQNTEAFF.